This TCR beta chain came from a study of cytomegalovirus exposure and HLA in healthy donors. The V gene's germline CDR1 is SNHLY and CDR2 FYNNEI. This CDR3 contains 11 residues. V was trimmed by 4 bases and J by 2 bases, leaving 3 bases between them. 13 Jbeta primers and 60 Vbeta primers were used for the PCR. Profiled with immunoSEQ multiplex PCR; TCRdb holds only in-frame clones, not every one. The table lists 95,000 to 150,000 clones, 75% to 90% of them singletons. The sample taken for sequencing was PBMCs. This clonotype was sampled from a man younger than 40 in good health and CMV-seronegative. V usage is TRBV2 and J usage is TRBJ2-7; no firm D call. This CDR3 is CASSAAYEQYF. The CDR3 coding sequence is TGTGCCAGCAGTGCGGCCTACGAGCAGTACTTC.